This T cell receptor (beta chain) appears in the sequencing data of a study of blood T cell repertoires in COVID-19. Trimming took 6 bases from V and 3 from J; bases not matched to a gene: 10. CDR1 is KGHSH, CDR2 LQKENI, per germline. There are 15 residues in the CDR3. Measured with immunoSEQ multiplex PCR; TCRdb has only the in-frame clones, and not every one. The table includes approximately 65,000 clones, roughly 84% detected once. The source of this sequence is an elderly woman with active or convalescent COVID-19. Sequenced input: peripheral blood. The chain carries TRBV18 and TRBJ2-7; 8 bases line up with TRBD1. The CDR3: CASSLLGTGNYEQYF. Here the CDR3 DNA reads TGTGCCAGCTCCCTATTAGGGACAGGTAACTACGAGCAGTACTTC.